This T cell receptor (beta chain) was sequenced in a study of blood T cell repertoires in COVID-19. The method was immunoSEQ multiplex PCR; TCRdb's version includes in-frame clones alone and lacks a portion of them. Of roughly 300,000 clones in the sample, 86% were seen once. V dropped 4 bases and J dropped 4; count of bases not matched to a gene: 9. The CDR3 has 15 amino acids. Per the germline V gene, CDR1 is MGHRA and CDR2 is YSYEKL. The chain joins TRBV4-1 to TRBJ1-2, with 7 positions matching TRBD1. The sample consisted of peripheral blood. The clonotype was recovered from a woman in her fifties or sixties with acute or convalescent COVID-19. CDR3 in amino acids: CASSPEGGYGYGYTF. In DNA form, the CDR3 reads TGCGCCAGCAGCCCGGAAGGGGGCTATGGCTATGGCTACACCTTC.